Below are 8 T cell receptor beta chains sequenced from a single sample in a study of cytomegalovirus exposure and HLA in healthy donors. The study ran its PCR with 60 Vbeta and 13 Jbeta primers. Profiling relied on immunoSEQ multiplex PCR, and the TCRdb table lists in-frame clones only, not all of them. This sample yields over 150,000 clones, of which 65% to 80% are seen a single time; more than 4.5% belongs to the top ten. Sequenced: PBMCs. These receptors came from a man aged 25-45 years in good health and CMV-seropositive.

This clone was detected only a few times. V gene TRBV5-4 combines with J gene TRBJ2-7; tentative D call: TRBD2 (7 bases). CDR1 and CDR2 from the germline V gene are SGHNT and YYREEE (reference sequence). The CDR3 totals 15 residues. V lost 2 bases, J lost 3 bases, and 15 bases lay in between. The CDR3 is CASSLNAGARYEQYF. The DNA of the CDR3 is TGTGCCAGCAGCTTAAATGCGGGGGCACGCTACGAGCAGTACTTC.

The rearrangement joins TRBV6-5 to TRBJ2-3; tentatively, D is TRBD2 (6 bases). Germline V gene data show CDR1 as MNHEY and CDR2 as SVGAGI. Trimming took off 4 bases at V and 8 bases at J, with 16 bases between the two ends. The CDR3 spans 14 residues. The DNA for the CDR3 is TGTGCCAGCAGTTTGGATCGATCCGGGGGTACGCAGTATTTT. This codes for CASSLDRSGGTQYF.

This clone has a single count. The V gene is TRBV30, the J gene TRBJ2-1; 11 bases match TRBD2. CDR1 and CDR2 (germline): GTSNPN, SVGIG (reference sequence). Trimming took 8 bases from V and 0 from J; bases not matched to a gene: 15. CDR3 size: 18 residues. The CDR3 reads CAAGSGLAALSSYNEQFF. In DNA, the CDR3 is TGTGCCGCGGGATCGGGACTAGCGGCACTTAGCTCCTACAATGAGCAGTTCTTC. Based on the CDR3 plus reference TRBV30 and TRBJ2-1, the full variable domain is SQTIHQWPATLVQPVGSPLSLECTVEGTSNPNLYWYRQAAGRGLQLLFYSVGIGQISSEVPQNLSASRPQDRQFILSSKKLLLSDSGFYLCAAGSGLAALSSYNEQFFGPGTRLTVL.

This clone appeared a few times. The V and J genes are TRBV5-1 and TRBJ2-5; maybe TRBD2 (5 bases). The CDR3 is 15 amino acids. V was shortened by 4 bases and J by 4 bases, with 17 bases between the two germline ends. Germline-derived CDR1 and CDR2 are SGHRS and YFSETQ. In DNA, the CDR3 is TGCGCCAGCAGCCCGGGGTTCAACACGGGAGAGACCCAGTACTTC. Amino acids: CASSPGFNTGETQYF.

V usage is TRBV13 and J usage is TRBJ2-1, with D possibly matching TRBD2 (6 bases). V lost 5 bases and J lost 6, with 20 bases in between. CDR3 length: 16 amino acids. Germline V gives CDR1 PRHDT, CDR2 FYEKMQ (reference sequence). DNA of the CDR3: TGTGCCAGCAGCCCCGTCGGGGAGGTAGGGGCCAATGAGCAGTTCTTC. This codes for CASSPVGEVGANEQFF.

CDR3 protein: CASSQVGGVNYGYTF. The DNA for the CDR3 is TGCGCCAGCAGCCAAGTAGGGGGGGTTAACTATGGCTACACCTTC. The chain carries TRBV4-3 and TRBJ1-2, with a possible D match to TRBD1 (6 bases). Germline CDR1 reads LGHNA; CDR2 reads YSLEER. The CDR3 is 15 amino acids. Trimming removed 1 base at V and 1 base at J, with 10 bases between.

This clone has just one count. The chain links TRBV28 to TRBJ2-7; 10 nucleotides line up with TRBD2. CDR3 length: 15 residues. The V gene end was trimmed by 5 bases and the J gene end by 4 bases; junction bases not matched to a gene: 8. From germline, CDR1 is MDHEN and CDR2 SYDVKM. In nucleotides, the CDR3 is TGTGCCAGCAGTCCAGCGGGAGGGCCCTCGTACGAGCAGTACTTC. Encoded protein: CASSPAGGPSYEQYF.

This clone was seen a single time. The chain carries TRBV4-2 and TRBJ2-5, with 10 bases fitting TRBD2. The CDR3 length is 16 residues. V was clipped by 3 bases and J by 2 bases; unmatched bases: 6. The germline gives CDR1 LGHNA, CDR2 YNFKEQ. The CDR3: CASSQPGLAIQETQYF. DNA of the CDR3: TGTGCCAGCAGCCAGCCGGGACTAGCGATACAAGAGACCCAGTACTTC.